This record concerns one T cell receptor (beta chain) sequence. Time point denoted: week 3, after first cycle of checkpoint inhibitor. One draw preceded checkpoint blockade; another followed its first cycle at week 3. Prior systemic cancer therapy, immunosuppressant use and other active malignancies excluded patients. Every bulk PBMC sample received the same 350 ng of DNA. Measured with immunoSEQ multiplex PCR; TCRdb has only the in-frame clones, and not every one. Seen here are almost 8,500 clones, more than 75% observed once, and the top ten hold 2% to 2.5%. This sample is part of a study of blood T cell dynamics during melanoma immunotherapy. In the study overall: Patients with metastatic melanoma got pembrolizumab or nivolumab-ipilimumab as first-line care.

This CDR3 is 16 amino acids long. CDR1 is GTSNPN, CDR2 SVGIG, per germline (reference sequence). V shed 4 bases, J shed 0 bases, and the junction held 9 bases outside the gene matches. This sequence joins TRBV30 and TRBJ1-3, with TRBD1 matching 7 bases. The sequencing here drew on blood, taken from a patient treated with checkpoint blockade. This sequence originates from a human donor with melanoma. The CDR3 sequence is CAWTRQGTFSGNTIYF. The CDR3 DNA reads as TGTGCCTGGACCCGACAGGGAACTTTCTCTGGAAACACCATATATTTT.